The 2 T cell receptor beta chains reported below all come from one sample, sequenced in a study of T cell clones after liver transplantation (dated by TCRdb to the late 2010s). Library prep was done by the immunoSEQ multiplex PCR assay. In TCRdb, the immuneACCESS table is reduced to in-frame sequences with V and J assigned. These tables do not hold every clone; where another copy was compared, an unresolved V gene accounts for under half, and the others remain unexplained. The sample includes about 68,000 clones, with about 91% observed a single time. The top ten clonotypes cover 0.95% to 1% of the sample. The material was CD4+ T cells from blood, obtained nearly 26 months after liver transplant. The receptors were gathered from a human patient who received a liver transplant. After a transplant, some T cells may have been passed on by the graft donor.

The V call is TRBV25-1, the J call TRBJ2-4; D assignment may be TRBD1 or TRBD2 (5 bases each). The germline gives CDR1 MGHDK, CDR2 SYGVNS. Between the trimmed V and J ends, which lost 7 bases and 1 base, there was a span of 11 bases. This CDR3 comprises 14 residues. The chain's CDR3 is CASNFREAKNIQYF. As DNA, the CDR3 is TGTGCCAGCAATTTCAGGGAGGCCAAAAACATTCAGTACTTC.

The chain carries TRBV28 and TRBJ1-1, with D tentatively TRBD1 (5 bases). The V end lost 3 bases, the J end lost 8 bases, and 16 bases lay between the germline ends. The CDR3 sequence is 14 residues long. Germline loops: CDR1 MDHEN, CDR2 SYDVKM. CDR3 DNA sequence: TGTGCCAGCAGTTTCCAGACAGTTTCCCGAGAAGCTTTCTTT. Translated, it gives CASSFQTVSREAFF. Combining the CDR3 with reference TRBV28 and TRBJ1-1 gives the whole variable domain DVKVTQSSRYLVKRTGEKVFLECVQDMDHENMFWYRQDPGLGLRLIYFSYDVKMKEKGDIPEGYSVSREKKERFSLILESASTNQTSMYLCASSFQTVSREAFFGQGTRLTVV.